A selection of T cell receptor beta chains follows, all from one sample in a study of blood T cell repertoires in COVID-19. The protocol was immunoSEQ multiplex PCR, while the TCRdb copy is restricted to in-frame clones and leaves out a portion. The sample shows roughly 130,000 clones, less than 90% of them seen only once. Input material: peripheral blood. The receptors come from a human donor with COVID-19, enrolled during active disease. The donor label of this sample is uncertain. CDR3s include the opening cysteine and the closing phenylalanine or tryptophan. D genes are given only for firm matches. Size values are once, few and many counts, or a class for expanded clones, and some rows have none.

-	TRBV7-2	-	TRBJ2-3	TGTGCCAGCTCCTTTCCCCCCCCAGATACGCAGTATTTT	CASSFPPPDTQYF
TRBD1	TRBV6-6	-	TRBJ1-1	TGTGCCAGCAGTTACGATCCCCCGACAGGGTCTGAAGCTTTCTTT	CASSYDPPTGSEAFF
-	TRBV2	-	TRBJ1-2	TGTGCCAGCAAAGACATACCTAACTATGGCTACACCTTC	CASKDIPNYGYTF
-	TRBV18	-	TRBJ2-1	TGTGCCAGCTCACCACCGAATAGTCAAACTCACAATGAGCAGTTCTTC	CASSPPNSQTHNEQFF
-	TRBV6-1	-	TRBJ2-5	TGTGCCAGCAGTGAAGAGGAGGAGACCCAGTACTTC	CASSEEEETQYF
TRBD1	TRBV6-5	-	TRBJ1-6	TGTGCCAGCAGTTTTGGACAGGGGACCTATAATTCACCCCTCCACTTT	CASSFGQGTYNSPLHF
-	TRBV9	-	TRBJ1-2	TGTGCCAGCAGCGAGTGGCAGGGGTCACTCCTGGGCCCTTATGGCTACACCTTC	CASSEWQGSLLGPYGYTF
TRBD1	TRBV28	-	TRBJ2-7	TGTGCCAGCAGGCAGACAGGGGATATCTACGAGCAGTACTTC	CASRQTGDIYEQYF
-	TRBV27	-	TRBJ1-5	TGTGCCAGCAGTTTATCGGCCAGGGTAAGACAGCCCCAGCATTTT	CASSLSARVRQPQHF
TRBD2	TRBV27	-	TRBJ2-7	TGTGCCAGCAGTTTATGGGGAGGGGAGGGGAACCACGAGCAGTACTTC	CASSLWGGEGNHEQYF
TRBD2	TRBV19	-	TRBJ2-1	TGTGCCAGTAGTATAGGCGGAGCGGGGGGCTATAATGAGCAGTTCTTC	CASSIGGAGGYNEQFF
-	TRBV19	few	TRBJ1-1	TGTGCCAGTAGTATCGGAGGAGGGACTGAAGCTTTCTTT	CASSIGGGTEAFF
TRBD1	TRBV7-3	-	TRBJ2-3	TGTGCCAGCAGCCACGGACAGGGGGGCCGGGATACGCAGTATTTT	CASSHGQGGRDTQYF
TRBD1	TRBV7-9	-	TRBJ2-7	TGTGCCAGCAGCTTGGGACAGGGGGGAGTCAAGGAATACTTC	CASSLGQGGVKEYF
-	TRBV2	-	TRBJ1-1	TGTGCCAGCAGTGAGGGCCGGTGGGCGAACACTGAAGCTTTCTTT	CASSEGRWANTEAFF
-	TRBV18	-	TRBJ2-6	TGTGCCAGCTCGCCGACAGAAGGGGTCGGTGGGGCCAACGTCCTGACTTTC	CASSPTEGVGGANVLTF
TRBD1	TRBV11-2	-	TRBJ2-5	TGTGCCAGCCAGCCCGACCATGGGACAGCTAAAGAGACCCAGTACTTC	CASQPDHGTAKETQYF
TRBD1	TRBV7-2	-	TRBJ1-2	TGTGCCAGCAGTCCGGGACAGTGGTCCGGGGGCTACACCTTC	CASSPGQWSGGYTF
-	TRBV5-1	-	TRBJ1-6	TGCGCCAGCAGCTTGACCGTTCTAGGCTCACCCCTCCACTTT	CASSLTVLGSPLHF
-	TRBV19	-	TRBJ1-2	TGTGCCAGTAGTATGTACGGGGGGGATGGCTACACCTTC	CASSMYGGDGYTF
-	TRBV4-1	-	TRBJ1-5	TGCGCCAGCAGCCAACGTGGGGGGAGTAATCAGCCCCAGCATTTT	CASSQRGGSNQPQHF
-	TRBV6-1	-	TRBJ1-3	TGTGCCAGCAGTGAACTCTCTGGAAACACCATATATTTT	CASSELSGNTIYF
-	TRBV24-1	once	TRBJ2-5	TGTGCCACCAGTGATTTCCAGGGGCCCCAGTACTTC	CATSDFQGPQYF
TRBD2	TRBV7-6	-	TRBJ2-7	TGTGCCAGCAGCAGACTAGCGGGGGGGAGCTCCTACGAGCAGTACTTC	CASSRLAGGSSYEQYF
TRBD2	TRBV5-4	-	TRBJ2-7	TGTGCCAGCAGCCTCGGGACTAGCGGGGGTTACGAGCAGTACTTC	CASSLGTSGGYEQYF
TRBD1	TRBV6-5	-	TRBJ1-4	TGTGCCAGCAAGGGACAGGGAGGAACTAATGAAAAACTGTTTTTT	CASKGQGGTNEKLFF
-	TRBV1	-	TRBJ1-6	TGCACCAGCAGCCGAGGGTGGTTTTTGTTT	CTSSRGWFLF
-	TRBV4-1	-	TRBJ1-2	TGCGCCAGCAGCCAAGAGCGGACAAGCGACTATGGCTACACCTTC	CASSQERTSDYGYTF
-	TRBV2	-	TRBJ2-1	TGTGCCAGCAGTCCAACAGGGTACGGAGACAATGAGCAGTTCTTC	CASSPTGYGDNEQFF
TRBD1	TRBV29-1	-	TRBJ2-2	TGCAGCGTTTACTGGGGGACAGCGAACACCGGGGAGCTGTTTTTT	CSVYWGTANTGELFF
-	TRBV6-5	-	TRBJ2-7	TGTGCCAGCAGTCAGGACACACACTCCTACGAGCAGTACTTC	CASSQDTHSYEQYF
TRBD1	TRBV5-1	-	TRBJ1-2	TGCGCCAGCAGCGTGACAGGGGACTATGGCTACACCTTC	CASSVTGDYGYTF
TRBD2	TRBV5-1	-	TRBJ2-2	TGCGCCAGCAAGGCTAGCGGGACGAACACCGGGGAGCTGTTTTTT	CASKASGTNTGELFF
TRBD1	TRBV19	few	TRBJ1-2	TGTGCCAGTAGGACAGGGCACTATGGCTACACCTTC	CASRTGHYGYTF
-	TRBV7-9	-	TRBJ2-7	TGTGCCAGCAGCTTGAACGGCTACGAGCAGTACTTC	CASSLNGYEQYF
TRBD1	TRBV6-2/TRBV6-3	-	TRBJ2-6	TGTGCCAGCAGTCGTACAGGGGGGAGAAGCTCTGGGGCCAACGTCCTGACTTTT	CASSRTGGRSSGANVLTF
TRBD1	TRBV30	-	TRBJ1-6	TGTGCCTGGAACAAGGACAGGGCGGGGTGGAATTCACCCCTCCACTTT	CAWNKDRAGWNSPLHF
-	TRBV24-1	-	TRBJ2-5	TGTGCCACCAGTGATTCGAAACCTGAGGGGGGGGAGACCCAGTACTTC	CATSDSKPEGGETQYF
TRBD1	TRBV5-1	-	TRBJ2-3	TGCGCCAGCAGCTTGGGGGTTGGGGGACAGCTCACAGATACGCAGTATTTT	CASSLGVGGQLTDTQYF
TRBD2	TRBV2	-	TRBJ2-3	TGTGCCAGCAGCGGCCGGACTAGCGGGGGTCCTAGCACAGATACGCAGTATTTT	CASSGRTSGGPSTDTQYF
-	TRBV11-2	-	TRBJ1-3	TGTGCCAGCAGCTTAGATCAGAATTCCGGAAACACCATATATTTT	CASSLDQNSGNTIYF
-	TRBV20-1	-	TRBJ1-1	TGCAGTGCTAGTGGGGGGGGGATGAACACTGAAGCTTTCTTT	CSASGGGMNTEAFF
-	TRBV28	-	TRBJ1-4	TGTGCCAGCAAAGTGGGGCAGGGTTGGGAAAAACTGTTTTTT	CASKVGQGWEKLFF
TRBD2	TRBV6-2/TRBV6-3	-	TRBJ2-4	TGTGCCAGCAGTGATCCGGGACTAGCGGTAGCACGAAACATTCAGTACTTC	CASSDPGLAVARNIQYF
TRBD1	TRBV6-5	-	TRBJ1-1	TGTGCCGCCGGGACAGGGGGCGAGGGGAACACTGAAGCTTTCTTT	CAAGTGGEGNTEAFF
-	TRBV3-1/TRBV3-2	-	TRBJ1-2	TGTGCCAGCAGCCAAGGGCTCCCCAGCTATGGCTACACCTTC	CASSQGLPSYGYTF
-	TRBV7-3	-	TRBJ1-1	TGTGCCAGCAGCCCCCTCAGCGTGGACGGGGGCACTGAAGCTTTCTTT	CASSPLSVDGGTEAFF
-	TRBV28	-	TRBJ1-1	TGTGCCAGCCTCGAGAGGGTAGACACTGAAGCTTTCTTT	CASLERVDTEAFF
-	TRBV2	-	TRBJ1-6	TGTGCCAGCGTGGGGGGGGCCGCGGATTCACCCCTCCACTTT	CASVGGAADSPLHF
-	TRBV11-3	-	TRBJ1-1	TGTGCCAGCAGCCGCGAGGGGACACCAAACACTGAAGCTTTCTTT	CASSREGTPNTEAFF
-	TRBV20-1	-	TRBJ2-1	TGCAGTGCCCTGGACTTGGATGAGCAGTTCTTC	CSALDLDEQFF
-	TRBV10-2	-	TRBJ2-7	TGCGCCAGCAGTCTGGACAGAGGCTCCTACGAGCAGTACTTC	CASSLDRGSYEQYF
-	TRBV27	-	TRBJ1-5	TGTGCCAGCAGTGGGTCATCAGGGTCGGGTCAGCCCCAGCATTTT	CASSGSSGSGQPQHF